Below are 11 T cell receptor beta chains sequenced from a single sample in a study of shared clonotypes between healthy human individuals. Data came from immunoSEQ multiplex PCR; TCRdb stores just in-frame clones and leaves some out. In the table there are hundreds of thousands of clones, 98% of which are singletons. Terminally differentiated effector memory CD45RA+ cells were excluded from the naive CD8 cells, which were CD45RO-negative and positively selected for CCR7. Material for sequencing was naive CD8+ T cells sorted from blood. The source of these receptors is a man aged 30 to 39 in good health.

This clone was recorded only once. The chain links TRBV18 to TRBJ2-1, with 7 bases fitting TRBD2. The CDR3 runs 16 residues. Germline CDR1 KGHSH, CDR2 LQKENI. V dropped 1 base and J dropped 3; count of bases not matched to a gene: 6. The DNA of the CDR3 is TGTGCCAGCTCACCACTTGCTCTAGCGGACTACAATGAGCAGTTCTTC. This sequence encodes CASSPLALADYNEQFF. Supplemented by reference TRBV18 and TRBJ2-1, the full variable domain reads NAGVMQNPRHLVRRRGQEARLRCSPMKGHSHVYWYRQLPEEGLKFMVYLQKENIIDESGMPKERFSAEFPKEGPSILRIQQVVRGDSAAYFCASSPLALADYNEQFFGPGTRLTVL.

The V gene is TRBV27, the J gene TRBJ2-2; TRBD2 might be the D (5 bases). V was clipped by 4 bases and J by 6 bases, with 6 bases between them. This CDR3 is 12 amino acids long. The germline V gene has CDR1 MNHEY and CDR2 SMNVEV (reference sequence). The CDR3 sequence is CASSSGAGELFF. The CDR3 DNA reads as TGTGCCAGCAGTTCCGGGGCCGGGGAGCTGTTTTTT.

The V call is TRBV27, the J call TRBJ2-7; perhaps TRBD1 as D (5 bases). Trimming took off 0 bases at V and 6 bases at J, with 9 bases between the two ends. The CDR3 extends over 13 amino acids. CDR1 and CDR2 (germline): MNHEY, SMNVEV (reference sequence). The CDR3 DNA sequence: TGTGCCAGCAGTTTATCAGTCAGGGCCGAGCAGTACTTC. Residues: CASSLSVRAEQYF.

This chain links TRBV7-2 with TRBJ2-7; no clear D. Trimming took 1 base from V and 3 from J, leaving 7 bases between them. This CDR3 is 13 amino acids long. CDR1 and CDR2 (germline): SGHTA, FQGNSA. The CDR3: CASSLDYSYEQYF. The CDR3 DNA follows: TGTGCCAGCAGCTTAGATTACAGCTACGAGCAGTACTTC.

The rearrangement links TRBV29-1 to TRBJ2-7; possible D gene TRBD1, 5 bases. V was clipped by 3 bases and J by 6 bases, with 12 bases between them. This CDR3 is built from 12 residues. Per the germline V gene, CDR1 is SQVTM and CDR2 is ANQGSEA. CDR3 region: CSVEQGLSEQYF. Written as DNA, the CDR3 is TGCAGCGTTGAGCAGGGTTTGAGCGAGCAGTACTTC.

The V call is TRBV4-1, the J call TRBJ1-1; possible D gene TRBD1, 5 bases. Trimming stripped 0 bases from V and 1 base from J, with 12 bases between. The CDR3 is 16 amino acids. The germline V gene has CDR1 MGHRA and CDR2 YSYEKL. CDR3 amino acids: CASSQDAARANTEAFF. Written as DNA, the CDR3 is TGCGCCAGCAGCCAAGATGCGGCCAGGGCGAACACTGAAGCTTTCTTT.

The V call is TRBV7-8, the J call TRBJ2-7; a possible D gene is TRBD1 (5 bases). Germline CDR1 reads SGHVS; CDR2 reads FQNEAQ. CDR3 size: 15 residues. Trimming removed 5 bases from V and 1 base from J, with 15 bases in between. CDR3: CASSVGHLISYEQYF. For the CDR3, the DNA is TGTGCCAGCAGCGTAGGACACCTAATTTCCTACGAGCAGTACTTC. Together with reference TRBV7-8 and TRBJ2-7, the CDR3 gives the full variable domain: GAGVSQSPRYKVAKRGQDVALRCDPISGHVSLFWYQQALGQGPEFLTYFQNEAQLDKSGLPSDRFFAERPEGSVSTLKIQRTQQEDSAVYLCASSVGHLISYEQYFGPGTRLTVT.

This sequence joins TRBV7-9 and TRBJ2-1; maybe TRBD2 (7 bases). Germline assignment: CDR1 SEHNR and CDR2 FQNEAQ (reference sequence). V lost 0 bases and J lost 5, with 11 bases in between. The CDR3 extends over 15 amino acids. This chain's CDR3 is CASSLAREGDNEQFF. CDR3 nucleotide sequence: TGTGCCAGCAGCTTAGCCAGGGAGGGGGACAATGAGCAGTTCTTC.

The chain couples TRBV9 to TRBJ2-5; 7 positions agree with TRBD1. The CDR3 consists of 14 residues. Germline values: CDR1 SGDLS, CDR2 YYNGEE. J was trimmed by 5 bases and V by 3 bases; bases with no gene match: 7. CDR3 in amino acids: CASSAETGLETQYF. For the CDR3, the DNA is TGTGCCAGCAGCGCCGAGACAGGGTTGGAGACCCAGTACTTC. The full variable domain, in which reference TRBV9 and TRBJ2-5 provide the parts outside the CDR3, is DSGVTQTPKHLITATGQRVTLRCSPRSGDLSVYWYQQSLDQGLQFLIQYYNGEERAKGNILERFSAQQFPDLHSELNLSSLELGDSALYFCASSAETGLETQYFGPGTRLLVL.

This chain joins TRBV7-9 and TRBJ1-3; tentative D call: TRBD1 (6 bases). Germline lookup yields CDR1 SEHNR and CDR2 FQNEAQ (reference sequence). Trimming shortened V by 5 bases and J by 6 bases, and 17 bases separated the two germline ends. The CDR3 has 15 residues. In DNA, the CDR3 is TGTGCCAGCAGCGACAACACGGACAGCCAAAACACCATATATTTT. This translates into CASSDNTDSQNTIYF.

This clone was recorded once. V and J are TRBV5-8 and TRBJ2-1; D is uncertain. V lost 4 bases and J 3 bases, leaving 14 bases between the germline ends. The CDR3 totals 15 residues. Germline CDR1 reads SGHTS; CDR2 reads YDEGEE. CDR3 nucleotide sequence: TGTGCCAGCAGCCTCAGAGGAGTTAACTACAATGAGCAGTTCTTC. Encoded protein: CASSLRGVNYNEQFF.